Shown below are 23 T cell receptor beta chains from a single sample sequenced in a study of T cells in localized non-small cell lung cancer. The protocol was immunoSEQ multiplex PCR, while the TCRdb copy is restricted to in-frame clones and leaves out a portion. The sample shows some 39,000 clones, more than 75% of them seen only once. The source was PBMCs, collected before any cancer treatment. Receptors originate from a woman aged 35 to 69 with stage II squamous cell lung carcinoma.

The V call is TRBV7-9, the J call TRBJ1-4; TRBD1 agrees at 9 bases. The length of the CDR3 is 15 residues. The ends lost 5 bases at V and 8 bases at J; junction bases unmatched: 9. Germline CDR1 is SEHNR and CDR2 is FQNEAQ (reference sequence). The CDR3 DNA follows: TGTGCCAGCAGCCCTTCCACAGGGGGCGGGGAAAAACTGTTTTTT. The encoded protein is CASSPSTGGGEKLFF.

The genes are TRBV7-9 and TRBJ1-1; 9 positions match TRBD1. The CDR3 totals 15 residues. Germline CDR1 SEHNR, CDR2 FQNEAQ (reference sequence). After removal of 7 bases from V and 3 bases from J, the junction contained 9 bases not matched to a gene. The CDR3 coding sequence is TGTGCCAGCACCGGGACAGGGCCTTGGTACACTGAAGCTTTCTTT. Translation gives CASTGTGPWYTEAFF. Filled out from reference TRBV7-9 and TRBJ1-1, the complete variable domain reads DTGVSQNPRHKITKRGQNVTFRCDPISEHNRLYWYRQTLGQGPEFLTYFQNEAQLEKSRLLSDRFSAERPKGSFSTLEIQRTEQGDSAMYLCASTGTGPWYTEAFFGQGTRLTVV.

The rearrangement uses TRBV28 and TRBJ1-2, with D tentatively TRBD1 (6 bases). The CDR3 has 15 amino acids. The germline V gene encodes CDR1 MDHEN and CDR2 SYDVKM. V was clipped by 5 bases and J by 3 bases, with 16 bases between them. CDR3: CASSPHYYRDYGYTF. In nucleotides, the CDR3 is TGTGCCAGCAGTCCACACTATTACAGGGACTATGGCTACACCTTC.

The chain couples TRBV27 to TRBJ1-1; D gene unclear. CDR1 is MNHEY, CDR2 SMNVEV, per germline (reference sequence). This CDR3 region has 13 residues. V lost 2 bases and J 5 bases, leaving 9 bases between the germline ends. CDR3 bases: TGTGCCAGCAGTTTACACGGTCGGACTGAAGCTTTCTTT. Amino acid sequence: CASSLHGRTEAFF.

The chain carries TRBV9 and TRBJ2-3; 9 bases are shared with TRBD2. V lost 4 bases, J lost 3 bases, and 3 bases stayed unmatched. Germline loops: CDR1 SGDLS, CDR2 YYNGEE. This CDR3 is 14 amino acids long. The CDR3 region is CASSLGLATDTQYF. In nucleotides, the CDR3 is TGTGCCAGCAGCTTGGGACTAGCAACAGATACGCAGTATTTT.

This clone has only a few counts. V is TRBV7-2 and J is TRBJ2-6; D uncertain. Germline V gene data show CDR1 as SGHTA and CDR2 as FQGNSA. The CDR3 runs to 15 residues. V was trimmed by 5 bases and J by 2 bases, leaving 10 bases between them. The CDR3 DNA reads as TGTGCCAGCAGCCAACGAAATACTGGGGCCAACGTCCTGACTTTC. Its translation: CASSQRNTGANVLTF.

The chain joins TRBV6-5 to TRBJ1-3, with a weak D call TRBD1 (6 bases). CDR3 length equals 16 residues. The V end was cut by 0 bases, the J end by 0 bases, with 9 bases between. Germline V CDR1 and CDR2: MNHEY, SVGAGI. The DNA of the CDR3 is TGTGCCAGCAGTTACTCAACGGGGGCCTCTGGAAACACCATATATTTT. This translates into CASSYSTGASGNTIYF.

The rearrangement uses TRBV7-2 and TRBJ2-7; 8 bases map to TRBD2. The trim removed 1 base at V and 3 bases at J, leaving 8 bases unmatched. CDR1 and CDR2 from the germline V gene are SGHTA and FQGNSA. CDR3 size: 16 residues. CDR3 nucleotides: TGTGCCAGCAGCTTAGGGGAGCGGGAGTACGGCTACGAGCAGTACTTC. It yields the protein CASSLGEREYGYEQYF. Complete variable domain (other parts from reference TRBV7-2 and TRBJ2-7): GAGVSQSPSNKVTEKGKDVELRCDPISGHTALYWYRQSLGQGLEFLIYFQGNSAPDKSGLPSDRFSAERTGGSVSTLTIQRTQQEDSAVYLCASSLGEREYGYEQYFGPGTRLTVT.

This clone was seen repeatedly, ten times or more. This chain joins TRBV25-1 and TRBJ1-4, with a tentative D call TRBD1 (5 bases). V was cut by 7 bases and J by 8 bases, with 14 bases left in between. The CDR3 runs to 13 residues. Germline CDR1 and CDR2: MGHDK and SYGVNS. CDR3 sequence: CASKKTDLEKLFF. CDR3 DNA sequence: TGTGCCAGCAAAAAGACAGATTTGGAAAAACTGTTTTTT.

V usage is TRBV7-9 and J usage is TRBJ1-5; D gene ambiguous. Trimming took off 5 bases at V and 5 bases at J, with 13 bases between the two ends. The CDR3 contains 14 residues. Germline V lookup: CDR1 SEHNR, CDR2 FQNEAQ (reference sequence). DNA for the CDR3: TGTGCCAGCAGCAGCGAGGGAGGGTATCAGCCCCAGCATTTT. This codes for CASSSEGGYQPQHF.

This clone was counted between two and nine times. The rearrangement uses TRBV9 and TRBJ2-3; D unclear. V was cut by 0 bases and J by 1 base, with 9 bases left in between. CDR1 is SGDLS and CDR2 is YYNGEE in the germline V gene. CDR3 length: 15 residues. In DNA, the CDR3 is TGTGCCAGCAGCGTAGGTGCGAAGGGCACAGATACGCAGTATTTT. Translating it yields CASSVGAKGTDTQYF.

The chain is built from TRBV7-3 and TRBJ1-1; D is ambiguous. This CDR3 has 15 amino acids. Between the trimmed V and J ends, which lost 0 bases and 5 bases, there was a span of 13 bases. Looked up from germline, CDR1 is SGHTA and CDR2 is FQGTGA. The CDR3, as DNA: TGTGCCAGCAGCTTAACGAGCCGGGTTTTGACTGAAGCTTTCTTT. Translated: CASSLTSRVLTEAFF.

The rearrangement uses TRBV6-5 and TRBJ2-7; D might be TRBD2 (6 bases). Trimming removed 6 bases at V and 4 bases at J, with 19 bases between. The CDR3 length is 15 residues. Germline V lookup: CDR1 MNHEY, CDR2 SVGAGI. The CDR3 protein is CASRPSVAAGYEQYF. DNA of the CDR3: TGTGCCAGCAGGCCGTCGGTAGCGGCTGGGTACGAGCAGTACTTC.

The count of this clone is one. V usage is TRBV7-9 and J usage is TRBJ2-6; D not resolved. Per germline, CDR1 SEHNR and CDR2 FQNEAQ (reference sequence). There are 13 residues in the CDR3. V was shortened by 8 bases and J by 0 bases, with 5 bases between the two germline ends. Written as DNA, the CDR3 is TGTGCCAGCGGAGACTCTGGGGCCAACGTCCTGACTTTC. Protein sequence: CASGDSGANVLTF.

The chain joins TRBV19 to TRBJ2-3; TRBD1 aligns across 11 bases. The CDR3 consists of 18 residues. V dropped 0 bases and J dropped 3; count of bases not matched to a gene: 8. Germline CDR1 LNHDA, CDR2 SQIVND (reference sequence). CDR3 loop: CASSIDPTGQGATDTQYF. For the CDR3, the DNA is TGTGCCAGTAGTATAGATCCCACCGGACAGGGGGCAACAGATACGCAGTATTTT.

The CDR3 DNA reads TGTGCCAGCAGCAGATACCGGGACAGTGAAGCTTTCTTT. As protein: CASSRYRDSEAFF. The chain couples TRBV9 to TRBJ1-1; 7 bases are shared with TRBD1. This CDR3 is 13 amino acids long. The J segment lost 7 bases and the V segment lost 4 bases, leaving 7 bases of the junction unmatched. Per germline, CDR1 SGDLS and CDR2 YYNGEE.

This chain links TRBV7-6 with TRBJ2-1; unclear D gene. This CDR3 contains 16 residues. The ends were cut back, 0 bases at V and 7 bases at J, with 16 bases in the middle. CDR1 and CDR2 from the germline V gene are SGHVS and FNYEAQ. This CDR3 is CASSLAQVAGQNEQFF. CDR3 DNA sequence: TGTGCCAGCAGCTTAGCGCAAGTGGCCGGTCAGAATGAGCAGTTCTTC.

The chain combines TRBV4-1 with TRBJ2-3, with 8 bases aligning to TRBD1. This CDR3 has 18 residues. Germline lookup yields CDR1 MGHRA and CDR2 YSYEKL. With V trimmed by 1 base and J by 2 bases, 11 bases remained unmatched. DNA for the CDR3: TGCGCCAGCAGCCAAGGGCGAACAGGGGGTAGAAACACAGATACGCAGTATTTT. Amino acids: CASSQGRTGGRNTDTQYF.

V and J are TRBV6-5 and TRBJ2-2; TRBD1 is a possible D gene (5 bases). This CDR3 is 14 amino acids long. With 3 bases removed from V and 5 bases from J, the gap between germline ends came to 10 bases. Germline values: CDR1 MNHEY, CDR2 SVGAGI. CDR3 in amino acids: CASSYRQLTGELFF. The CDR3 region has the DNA TGTGCCAGCAGTTATAGACAGCTTACCGGGGAGCTGTTTTTT.

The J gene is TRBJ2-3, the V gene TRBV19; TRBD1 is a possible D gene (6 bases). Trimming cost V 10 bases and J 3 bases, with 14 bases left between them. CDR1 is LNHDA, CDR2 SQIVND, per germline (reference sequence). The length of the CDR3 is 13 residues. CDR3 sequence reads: CAIGQQGTDTQYF. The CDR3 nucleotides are TGTGCCATTGGACAGCAGGGGACAGATACGCAGTATTTT. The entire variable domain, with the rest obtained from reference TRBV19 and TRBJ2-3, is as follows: DGGITQSPKYLFRKEGQNVTLSCEQNLNHDAMYWYRQDPGQGLRLIYYSQIVNDFQKGDIAEGYSVSREKKESFPLTVTSAQKNPTAFYLCAIGQQGTDTQYFGPGTRLTVL.

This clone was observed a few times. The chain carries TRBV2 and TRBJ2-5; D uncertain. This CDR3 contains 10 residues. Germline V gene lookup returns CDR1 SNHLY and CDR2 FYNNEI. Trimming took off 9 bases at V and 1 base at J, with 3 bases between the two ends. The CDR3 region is CASFQETQYF. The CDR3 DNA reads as TGTGCCAGTTTCCAAGAGACCCAGTACTTC.

Written as DNA, the CDR3 is TGTGCCAGCAGCTTAGGGACCGGGGAGCTGTTTTTT. Translating it yields CASSLGTGELFF. The V call is TRBV7-6, the J call TRBJ2-2; D gene unclear. V gave up 1 base and J gave up 5 bases, with 2 bases separating them. CDR3 length: 12 amino acids. Germline V lookup: CDR1 SGHVS, CDR2 FNYEAQ.

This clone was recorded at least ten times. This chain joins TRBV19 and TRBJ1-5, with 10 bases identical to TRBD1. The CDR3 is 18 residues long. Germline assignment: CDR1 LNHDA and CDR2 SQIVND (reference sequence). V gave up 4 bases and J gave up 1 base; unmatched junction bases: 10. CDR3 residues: CASSTPGQGSWSNQPQHF. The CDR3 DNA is TGTGCCAGTAGTACCCCGGGACAGGGGTCCTGGAGCAATCAGCCCCAGCATTTT.